The clone carrying this T cell receptor (beta chain) was detected only a few times. The antigen is not known. This specimen comes from a study of T cell responses to AZD1222 COVID-19 vaccine. CDR1 is GTSNPN, CDR2 SVGIG, per germline (reference sequence). V was trimmed by 1 base and J by 8 bases, leaving 8 bases between them. This CDR3 is 11 amino acids long. The study, taken as a whole, reports: None of the repertoires were sampled until the peak T cell response had passed. At baseline, just 6 or 7 AZD1222 recipients tested seropositive. Clonal diversity was possibly underestimated, and white British individuals and females predominated among donors.

Sequenced by immunoSEQ multiplex PCR; TCRdb stores in-frame clones only, minus some. The sample includes 85,000 to 100,000 clones, 85% to 90% seen only once; the top ten take roughly 10%. V is TRBV30 and J is TRBJ1-2; D call uncertain. The origin of this receptor is an adult in good health. Sequences were derived from peripheral blood, sampled on day 0 of AZD1222 vaccination. CDR3: CAWSAGIGYTF. CDR3 sequence (DNA): TGTGCCTGGAGTGCGGGGATCGGCTACACCTTC.